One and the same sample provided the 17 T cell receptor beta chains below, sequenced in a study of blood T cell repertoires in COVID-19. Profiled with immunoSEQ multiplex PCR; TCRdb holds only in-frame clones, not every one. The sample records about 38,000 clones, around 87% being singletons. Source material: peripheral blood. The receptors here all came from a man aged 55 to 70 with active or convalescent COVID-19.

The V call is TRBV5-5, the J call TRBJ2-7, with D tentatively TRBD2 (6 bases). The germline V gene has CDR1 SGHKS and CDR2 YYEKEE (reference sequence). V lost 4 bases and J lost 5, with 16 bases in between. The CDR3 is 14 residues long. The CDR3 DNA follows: TGTGCCAGCAGCCATGGACTAAACCTAAACGAGCAGTACTTC. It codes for CASSHGLNLNEQYF.

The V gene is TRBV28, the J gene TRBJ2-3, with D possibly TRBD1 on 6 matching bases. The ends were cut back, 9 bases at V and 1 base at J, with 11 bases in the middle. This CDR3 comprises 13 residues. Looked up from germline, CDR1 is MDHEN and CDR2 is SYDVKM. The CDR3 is CASDRPGTDTQYF. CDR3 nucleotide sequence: TGTGCCAGTGACAGGCCGGGCACAGATACGCAGTATTTT.

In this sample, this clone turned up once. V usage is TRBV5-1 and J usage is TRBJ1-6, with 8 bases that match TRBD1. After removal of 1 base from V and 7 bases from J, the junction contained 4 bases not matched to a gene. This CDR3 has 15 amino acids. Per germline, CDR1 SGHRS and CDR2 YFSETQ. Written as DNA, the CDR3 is TGCGCCAGCAGCTTGAGGCAGGGGGCGAATTCACCCCTCCACTTT. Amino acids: CASSLRQGANSPLHF.

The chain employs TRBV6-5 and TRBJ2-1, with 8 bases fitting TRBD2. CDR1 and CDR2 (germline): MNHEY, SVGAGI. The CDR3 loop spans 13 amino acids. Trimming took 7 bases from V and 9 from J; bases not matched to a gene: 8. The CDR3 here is CASKGLVVGEQFF. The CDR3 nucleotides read TGTGCCAGCAAGGGACTAGTTGTGGGTGAGCAGTTCTTC.

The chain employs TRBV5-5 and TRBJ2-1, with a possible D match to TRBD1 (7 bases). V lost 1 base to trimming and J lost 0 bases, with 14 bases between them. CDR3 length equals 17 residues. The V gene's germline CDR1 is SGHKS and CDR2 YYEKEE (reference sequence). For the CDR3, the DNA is TGTGCCAGCAGCTTGAGAAGACAGGGAGGCTCCTACAATGAGCAGTTCTTC. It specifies CASSLRRQGGSYNEQFF.

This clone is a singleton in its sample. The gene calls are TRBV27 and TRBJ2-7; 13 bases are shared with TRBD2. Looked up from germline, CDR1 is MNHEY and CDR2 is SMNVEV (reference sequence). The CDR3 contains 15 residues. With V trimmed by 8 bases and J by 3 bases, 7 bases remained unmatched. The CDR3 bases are TGTGCCAGCGGGACGACTAGCGGGGGGTACTACGAGCAGTACTTC. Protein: CASGTTSGGYYEQYF.

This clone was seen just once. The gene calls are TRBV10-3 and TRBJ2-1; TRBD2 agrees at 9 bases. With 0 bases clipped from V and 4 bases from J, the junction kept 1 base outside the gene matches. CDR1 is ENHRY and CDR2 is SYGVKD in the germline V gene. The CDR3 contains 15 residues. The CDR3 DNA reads TGTGCCATCAGTGAGTCTAGCGGGGGATACAATGAGCAGTTCTTC. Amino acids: CAISESSGGYNEQFF.

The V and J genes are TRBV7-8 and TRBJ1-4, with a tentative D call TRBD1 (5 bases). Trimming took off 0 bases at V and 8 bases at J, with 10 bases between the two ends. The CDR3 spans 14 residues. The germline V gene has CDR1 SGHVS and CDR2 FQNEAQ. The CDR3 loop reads CASSLAGAGEKLFF. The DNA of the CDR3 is TGTGCCAGCAGCTTAGCAGGGGCCGGGGAAAAACTGTTTTTT.

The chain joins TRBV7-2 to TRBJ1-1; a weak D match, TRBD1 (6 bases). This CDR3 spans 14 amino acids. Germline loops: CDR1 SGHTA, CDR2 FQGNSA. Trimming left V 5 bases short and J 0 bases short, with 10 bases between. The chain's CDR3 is CASSRRQVNTEAFF. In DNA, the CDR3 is TGTGCCAGCAGCCGTCGACAGGTGAACACTGAAGCTTTCTTT.

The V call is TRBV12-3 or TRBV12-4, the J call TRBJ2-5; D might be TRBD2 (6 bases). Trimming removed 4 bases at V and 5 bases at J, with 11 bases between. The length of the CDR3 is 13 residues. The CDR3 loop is CASSSGVMETQYF. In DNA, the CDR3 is TGTGCCAGCAGTTCGGGGGTTATGGAGACCCAGTACTTC.

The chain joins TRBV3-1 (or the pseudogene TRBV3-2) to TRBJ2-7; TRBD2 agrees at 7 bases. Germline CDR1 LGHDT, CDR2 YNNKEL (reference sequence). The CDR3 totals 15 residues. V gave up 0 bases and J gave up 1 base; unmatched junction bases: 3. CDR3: CASSQDASGSYEQYF. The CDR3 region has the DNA TGTGCCAGCAGCCAAGATGCTAGCGGTTCCTACGAGCAGTACTTC.

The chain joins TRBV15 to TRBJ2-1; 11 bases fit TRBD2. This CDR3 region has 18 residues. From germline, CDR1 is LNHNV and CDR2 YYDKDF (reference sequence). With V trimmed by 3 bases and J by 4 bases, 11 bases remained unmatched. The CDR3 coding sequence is TGTGCCACCAGCAGTGGTTTACTAGCGGGAGTCGGGTACAATGAGCAGTTCTTC. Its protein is CATSSGLLAGVGYNEQFF. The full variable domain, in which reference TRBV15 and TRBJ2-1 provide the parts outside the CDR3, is DAMVIQNPRYQVTQFGKPVTLSCSQTLNHNVMYWYQQKSSQAPKLLFHYYDKDFNNEADTPDNFQSRRPNTSFCFLDIRSPGLGDTAMYLCATSSGLLAGVGYNEQFFGPGTRLTVL.

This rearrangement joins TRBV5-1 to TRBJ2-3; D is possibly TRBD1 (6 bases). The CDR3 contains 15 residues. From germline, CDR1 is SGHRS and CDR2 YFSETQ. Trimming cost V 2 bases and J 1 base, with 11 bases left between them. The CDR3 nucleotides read TGCGCCAGCAGCTTCCGGGACAAGGGCACAGATACGCAGTATTTT. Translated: CASSFRDKGTDTQYF. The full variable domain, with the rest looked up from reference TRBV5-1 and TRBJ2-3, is KAGVTQTPRYLIKTRGQQVTLSCSPISGHRSVSWYQQTPGQGLQFLFEYFSETQRNKGNFPGRFSGRQFSNSRSEMNVSTLELGDSALYLCASSFRDKGTDTQYFGPGTRLTVL.

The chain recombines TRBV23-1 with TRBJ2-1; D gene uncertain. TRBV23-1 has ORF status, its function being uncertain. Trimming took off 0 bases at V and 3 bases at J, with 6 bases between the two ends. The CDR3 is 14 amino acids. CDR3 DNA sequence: TGCGCCAGCAGTCAATCGAGACTCTACAATGAGCAGTTCTTC. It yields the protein CASSQSRLYNEQFF.

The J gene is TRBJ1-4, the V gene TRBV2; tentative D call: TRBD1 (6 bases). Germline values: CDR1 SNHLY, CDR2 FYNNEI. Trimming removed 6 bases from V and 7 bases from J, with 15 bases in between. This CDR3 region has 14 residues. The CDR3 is CASSYRERAEKLFF. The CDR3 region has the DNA TGTGCCAGCAGCTACAGGGAGCGAGCTGAAAAACTGTTTTTT.

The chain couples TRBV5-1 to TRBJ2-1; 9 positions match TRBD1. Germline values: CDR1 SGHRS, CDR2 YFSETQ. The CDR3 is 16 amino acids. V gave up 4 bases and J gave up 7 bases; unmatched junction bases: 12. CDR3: CASSTLPGQGQNEQFF. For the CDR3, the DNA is TGCGCCAGCAGCACCCTGCCGGGACAGGGACAGAATGAGCAGTTCTTC.

For the CDR3, the DNA is TGTGCCAGCAGCTTAGGGGACCAAGAGACCCAGTACTTC. Translation gives CASSLGDQETQYF. The rearrangement uses TRBV5-4 and TRBJ2-5, with D maybe TRBD1 (5 bases). This CDR3 spans 13 amino acids. V lost 2 bases and J 0 bases, leaving 5 bases between the germline ends. Germline CDR1 reads SGHNT; CDR2 reads YYREEE (reference sequence). Filled out from reference TRBV5-4 and TRBJ2-5, the complete variable domain reads ETGVTQSPTHLIKTRGQQVTLRCSSQSGHNTVSWYQQALGQGPQFIFQYYREEENGRGNFPPRFSGLQFPNYSSELNVNALELDDSALYLCASSLGDQETQYFGPGTRLLVL.